The 27 T cell receptor beta chains listed next were all sequenced from one sample in a study of blood T cell repertoires in COVID-19. Profiling relied on immunoSEQ multiplex PCR, and the TCRdb table lists in-frame clones only, not all of them. The sample carries 200,000 to 250,000 clones, 89% recorded once. Sequencing input: peripheral blood. Receptors were obtained from a man aged 60-69 years who had recovered from COVID-19.

The chain combines TRBV28 with TRBJ1-5, with D tentatively TRBD1 (5 bases). The CDR3 runs to 14 residues. The ends were cut back, 3 bases at V and 4 bases at J, with 10 bases in the middle. Germline CDR1 reads MDHEN; CDR2 reads SYDVKM. CDR3 protein: CASSFGRTNQPQHF. The CDR3 coding sequence is TGTGCCAGCAGTTTCGGCAGGACAAATCAGCCCCAGCATTTT.

The chain recombines TRBV24-1 with TRBJ2-2, with D tentatively TRBD1 (5 bases). This CDR3 contains 14 residues. CDR1 and CDR2 from the germline V gene are KGHDR and SFDVKD. With 5 bases removed from V and 2 bases from J, the gap between germline ends came to 8 bases. This CDR3 is CATSARANTGELFF. The CDR3 DNA is TGTGCCACCAGTGCCAGGGCCAACACCGGGGAGCTGTTTTTT.

J is TRBJ2-3 and V is TRBV11-2, with TRBD2 matching over 7 bases. Germline CDR1 is SGHAT and CDR2 is FQNNGV. This CDR3 has 17 residues. The V segment lost 1 base and the J segment 1 base; nucleotides outside the gene matches: 8. This CDR3 is CASSLVFVAGGTDTQYF. The CDR3 coding sequence is TGTGCCAGCAGCTTAGTTTTTGTCGCGGGAGGCACAGATACGCAGTATTTT.

This chain links TRBV18 with TRBJ1-3; a weak D match, TRBD1 (6 bases). The V and J ends lost 1 base and 8 bases respectively, with 15 bases between them. The CDR3 contains 15 residues. Germline V gene data show CDR1 as KGHSH and CDR2 as LQKENI. DNA for the CDR3: TGTGCCAGCTCACCACGAACAGGGACGTGGGACACCATATATTTT. Translating gives CASSPRTGTWDTIYF. Using reference TRBV18 and TRBJ1-3 for the parts outside the CDR3, the full variable domain is NAGVMQNPRHLVRRRGQEARLRCSPMKGHSHVYWYRQLPEEGLKFMVYLQKENIIDESGMPKERFSAEFPKEGPSILRIQQVVRGDSAAYFCASSPRTGTWDTIYFGEGSWLTVV.

This chain joins TRBV7-2 and TRBJ1-4; D might be TRBD1 (5 bases). Germline CDR1 and CDR2: SGHTA and FQGNSA. CDR3 length equals 16 residues. The V end was cut by 2 bases, the J end by 0 bases, with 10 bases between. The CDR3, as DNA: TGTGCCAGCAGCTTAAGGGGATCTACAACTAATGAAAAACTGTTTTTT. This translates into CASSLRGSTTNEKLFF.

The chain recombines TRBV5-1 with TRBJ2-7; D not resolved. The CDR3 is made up of 15 amino acids. Germline CDR1 reads SGHRS; CDR2 reads YFSETQ. Trimming removed 0 bases at V and 0 bases at J, with 10 bases between. DNA for the CDR3: TGCGCCAGCAGCTTGGAAGGCAGGCCCTCCTACGAGCAGTACTTC. Translation gives CASSLEGRPSYEQYF.

The chain has TRBV27 and TRBJ1-5, with D possibly matching TRBD1 (5 bases). Between the trimmed V and J ends, which lost 6 bases and 3 bases, there was a span of 15 bases. Germline CDR1 is MNHEY and CDR2 is SMNVEV (reference sequence). The CDR3 extends over 15 amino acids. DNA for the CDR3: TGTGCCAGCAGGTTCCGGTCGGGACTCAATCAGCCCCAGCATTTT. Translating it yields CASRFRSGLNQPQHF.

This chain uses TRBV5-1 with TRBJ2-3; 13 positions agree with TRBD2. The CDR3 runs 16 residues. Germline V gene data show CDR1 as SGHRS and CDR2 as YFSETQ. Trimming cost V 3 bases and J 6 bases; bases outside gene matches: 7. CDR3 in amino acids: CASSWTGLAGEDTQYF. CDR3 bases: TGCGCCAGCAGCTGGACAGGACTAGCGGGGGAGGATACGCAGTATTTT.

This chain uses TRBV6-5 with TRBJ1-4; 7 positions match TRBD1. The CDR3 totals 15 residues. From germline, CDR1 is MNHEY and CDR2 SVGAGI. Trimming cost V 5 bases and J 8 bases; bases outside gene matches: 11. CDR3 nucleotide sequence: TGTGCCAGCAGTAGGGACGCAGGGGGACGCGAAAAACTGTTTTTT. It is translated as CASSRDAGGREKLFF.

V gene TRBV7-2 combines with J gene TRBJ1-2; 8 bases align to TRBD1. Germline V gene sequence: CDR1 SGHTA, CDR2 FQGNSA. Trimming cost V 5 bases and J 1 base; bases outside gene matches: 6. The CDR3 has 15 residues. The CDR3 reads CASSQRTGLNYGYTF. The CDR3 DNA follows: TGTGCCAGCAGCCAACGGACAGGGCTTAACTATGGCTACACCTTC.

The gene calls are TRBV18 and TRBJ2-5; D is ambiguous. Germline values: CDR1 KGHSH, CDR2 LQKENI. Trimming removed 1 base from V and 2 bases from J, with 5 bases in between. The CDR3 runs 13 residues. The CDR3 region is CASSPRSQETQYF. CDR3 DNA: TGTGCCAGCTCACCACGGAGTCAAGAGACCCAGTACTTC.

The V and J genes are TRBV28 and TRBJ1-3, with 8 bases aligning to TRBD1. CDR3 length: 15 amino acids. The V segment lost 6 bases and the J segment 2 bases; nucleotides outside the gene matches: 6. Germline values: CDR1 MDHEN, CDR2 SYDVKM. The CDR3 DNA is TGTGCCAGCAGGGAGCAGGGGGCAGCTGGAAACACCATATATTTT. The encoded protein is CASREQGAAGNTIYF.

This sequence joins TRBV19 and TRBJ2-7; D possibly corresponds to TRBD2 (6 bases). Deletions cut 4 bases from V and 3 bases from J, with 19 bases between. CDR1 is LNHDA and CDR2 is SQIVND in the germline V gene (reference sequence). The CDR3 is 16 amino acids. CDR3: CASSTFWMGRGYEQYF. In DNA form, the CDR3 reads TGTGCCAGTAGTACCTTCTGGATGGGGCGGGGCTACGAGCAGTACTTC.

The chain couples TRBV4-2 to TRBJ2-7; 10 nucleotides align to TRBD2. V was pared by 0 bases and J by 7 bases, with 9 bases of the junction left unmatched. Germline assignment: CDR1 LGHNA and CDR2 YNFKEQ. The CDR3 extends over 16 amino acids. The CDR3 region is CASSQDRLAGVGEQYF. The CDR3, as DNA: TGTGCCAGCAGCCAAGATCGGCTAGCGGGAGTAGGAGAGCAGTACTTC.

V gene TRBV7-9 combines with J gene TRBJ2-7, with 9 bases lining up with TRBD2. After removal of 5 bases from V and 8 bases from J, the junction contained 4 bases not matched to a gene. This CDR3 contains 12 residues. Per germline, CDR1 SEHNR and CDR2 FQNEAQ (reference sequence). The CDR3 DNA is TGTGCCAGCAGCCCGACTAGCGGAAAGCAGTACTTC. Protein sequence: CASSPTSGKQYF.

This rearrangement joins TRBV9 to TRBJ2-3, with 10 bases lining up with TRBD2. The V and J ends lost 0 bases and 4 bases, in that order; junction bases with no gene match: 5. The germline gives CDR1 SGDLS, CDR2 YYNGEE. This CDR3 is built from 16 residues. The CDR3 loop is CASSVARSGRADTQYF. The CDR3 coding sequence is TGTGCCAGCAGCGTAGCTAGGAGCGGGAGGGCAGATACGCAGTATTTT.

The J gene is TRBJ2-2, the V gene TRBV9, with D tentatively TRBD1 (5 bases). The germline V gene encodes CDR1 SGDLS and CDR2 YYNGEE. Trimming cost V 3 bases and J 2 bases, with 14 bases left between them. This CDR3 is 16 amino acids long. Written as DNA, the CDR3 is TGTGCCAGCAGCGCACTGAGCGACAGAAACACCGGGGAGCTGTTTTTT. Amino acid sequence: CASSALSDRNTGELFF.

The chain recombines TRBV18 with TRBJ1-1, with a possible D match to TRBD1 (6 bases). There are 12 residues in the CDR3. The V end was cut by 5 bases, the J end by 10 bases, with 14 bases between. CDR1 is KGHSH, CDR2 LQKENI, per germline. CDR3 sequence reads: CASSVSRDTAFF. DNA of the CDR3: TGTGCCAGCTCAGTTTCCCGGGACACAGCTTTCTTT.

This sequence joins TRBV28 and TRBJ2-2; weak D call: TRBD2 (7 bases). V shed 10 bases and J shed 2 bases, with 17 bases lying between them. CDR3 length: 15 residues. CDR1 and CDR2 from the germline V gene are MDHEN and SYDVKM. The CDR3 reads CAKGGLAENTGELFF. In DNA form, the CDR3 reads TGTGCCAAAGGGGGGCTAGCGGAAAACACCGGGGAGCTGTTTTTT.

The V gene is TRBV15, the J gene TRBJ2-3, with 10 nucleotides matching TRBD1. The J segment lost 6 bases and the V segment lost 0 bases, leaving 9 bases of the junction unmatched. Germline-derived CDR1 and CDR2 are LNHNV and YYDKDF (reference sequence). This CDR3 contains 17 residues. CDR3 residues: CATSREVKTGGWDTQYF. The CDR3 nucleotides are TGTGCCACCAGCAGAGAAGTGAAGACAGGGGGCTGGGATACGCAGTATTTT.

Here the CDR3 DNA reads TGTGCCAGCAGCTTAACCCTTTCAGATACGCAGTATTTT. It yields the protein CASSLTLSDTQYF. The chain has TRBV7-3 and TRBJ2-3; D remains ambiguous. Looked up from germline, CDR1 is SGHTA and CDR2 is FQGTGA. V gave up 0 bases and J gave up 4 bases, with 5 bases separating them. This CDR3 is 13 amino acids long.

This chain connects TRBV4-3 to TRBJ2-1, with 11 bases fitting TRBD2. The CDR3 loop spans 16 amino acids. CDR1 and CDR2 from the germline V gene are LGHNA and YSLEER. The trim removed 3 bases at V and 2 bases at J, leaving 3 bases unmatched. The chain's CDR3 is CASSHNSGGAYNEQFF. CDR3 nucleotides: TGCGCCAGCAGCCATAATAGCGGGGGGGCCTACAATGAGCAGTTCTTC.

The J gene is TRBJ1-1, the V gene TRBV5-4, with 9 positions matching TRBD1. CDR3 length equals 15 residues. V lost 3 bases and J lost 1; bases outside the gene matches: 4. CDR1 and CDR2 from the germline V gene are SGHNT and YYREEE (reference sequence). DNA for the CDR3: TGTGCCAGCAGCTCGGGACAGGGAAGGAACACTGAAGCTTTCTTT. It specifies CASSSGQGRNTEAFF. Looking up the rest from reference TRBV5-4 and TRBJ1-1 gives the full variable domain: ETGVTQSPTHLIKTRGQQVTLRCSSQSGHNTVSWYQQALGQGPQFIFQYYREEENGRGNFPPRFSGLQFPNYSSELNVNALELDDSALYLCASSSGQGRNTEAFFGQGTRLTVV.

The CDR3 nucleotides are TGTGCCAGCAGGGACGGGACTAACTATGGCTACACCTTC. Amino acid sequence: CASRDGTNYGYTF. The chain employs TRBV25-1 and TRBJ1-2; D remains ambiguous. This CDR3 region has 13 residues. Trimming removed 6 bases from V and 0 bases from J, with 8 bases in between. From germline, CDR1 is MGHDK and CDR2 SYGVNS.

This clone appeared once. The rearrangement joins TRBV7-2 to TRBJ2-1; tentative D call: TRBD1 (6 bases). The V end lost 3 bases, the J end lost 4 bases, and 13 bases lay between the germline ends. This CDR3 is built from 15 residues. From germline, CDR1 is SGHTA and CDR2 FQGNSA. In DNA, the CDR3 is TGTGCCAGCAGCTTCGAGGGACAAAGATACAATGAGCAGTTCTTC. Translating gives CASSFEGQRYNEQFF.

The chain carries TRBV10-3 and TRBJ1-6; 10 nucleotides match TRBD1. Germline V lookup: CDR1 ENHRY, CDR2 SYGVKD. CDR3 length: 14 residues. After removal of 7 bases from V and 7 bases from J, the junction contained 4 bases not matched to a gene. CDR3 sequence (DNA): TGTGCCATCAAAGGACAGGGGGTAAATTCACCCCTCCACTTT. Its protein is CAIKGQGVNSPLHF.

This chain uses TRBV5-3 with TRBJ2-2; perhaps TRBD2 as D (7 bases). TRBV5-3 is an ORF, and what it does is uncertain. This CDR3 spans 17 amino acids. V was trimmed by 4 bases and J by 2 bases, leaving 18 bases between them. In nucleotides, the CDR3 is TGTGCCAGAAGCCCGGTCGGGGGGCCTAAAAACACCGGGGAGCTGTTTTTT. Its protein is CARSPVGGPKNTGELFF.